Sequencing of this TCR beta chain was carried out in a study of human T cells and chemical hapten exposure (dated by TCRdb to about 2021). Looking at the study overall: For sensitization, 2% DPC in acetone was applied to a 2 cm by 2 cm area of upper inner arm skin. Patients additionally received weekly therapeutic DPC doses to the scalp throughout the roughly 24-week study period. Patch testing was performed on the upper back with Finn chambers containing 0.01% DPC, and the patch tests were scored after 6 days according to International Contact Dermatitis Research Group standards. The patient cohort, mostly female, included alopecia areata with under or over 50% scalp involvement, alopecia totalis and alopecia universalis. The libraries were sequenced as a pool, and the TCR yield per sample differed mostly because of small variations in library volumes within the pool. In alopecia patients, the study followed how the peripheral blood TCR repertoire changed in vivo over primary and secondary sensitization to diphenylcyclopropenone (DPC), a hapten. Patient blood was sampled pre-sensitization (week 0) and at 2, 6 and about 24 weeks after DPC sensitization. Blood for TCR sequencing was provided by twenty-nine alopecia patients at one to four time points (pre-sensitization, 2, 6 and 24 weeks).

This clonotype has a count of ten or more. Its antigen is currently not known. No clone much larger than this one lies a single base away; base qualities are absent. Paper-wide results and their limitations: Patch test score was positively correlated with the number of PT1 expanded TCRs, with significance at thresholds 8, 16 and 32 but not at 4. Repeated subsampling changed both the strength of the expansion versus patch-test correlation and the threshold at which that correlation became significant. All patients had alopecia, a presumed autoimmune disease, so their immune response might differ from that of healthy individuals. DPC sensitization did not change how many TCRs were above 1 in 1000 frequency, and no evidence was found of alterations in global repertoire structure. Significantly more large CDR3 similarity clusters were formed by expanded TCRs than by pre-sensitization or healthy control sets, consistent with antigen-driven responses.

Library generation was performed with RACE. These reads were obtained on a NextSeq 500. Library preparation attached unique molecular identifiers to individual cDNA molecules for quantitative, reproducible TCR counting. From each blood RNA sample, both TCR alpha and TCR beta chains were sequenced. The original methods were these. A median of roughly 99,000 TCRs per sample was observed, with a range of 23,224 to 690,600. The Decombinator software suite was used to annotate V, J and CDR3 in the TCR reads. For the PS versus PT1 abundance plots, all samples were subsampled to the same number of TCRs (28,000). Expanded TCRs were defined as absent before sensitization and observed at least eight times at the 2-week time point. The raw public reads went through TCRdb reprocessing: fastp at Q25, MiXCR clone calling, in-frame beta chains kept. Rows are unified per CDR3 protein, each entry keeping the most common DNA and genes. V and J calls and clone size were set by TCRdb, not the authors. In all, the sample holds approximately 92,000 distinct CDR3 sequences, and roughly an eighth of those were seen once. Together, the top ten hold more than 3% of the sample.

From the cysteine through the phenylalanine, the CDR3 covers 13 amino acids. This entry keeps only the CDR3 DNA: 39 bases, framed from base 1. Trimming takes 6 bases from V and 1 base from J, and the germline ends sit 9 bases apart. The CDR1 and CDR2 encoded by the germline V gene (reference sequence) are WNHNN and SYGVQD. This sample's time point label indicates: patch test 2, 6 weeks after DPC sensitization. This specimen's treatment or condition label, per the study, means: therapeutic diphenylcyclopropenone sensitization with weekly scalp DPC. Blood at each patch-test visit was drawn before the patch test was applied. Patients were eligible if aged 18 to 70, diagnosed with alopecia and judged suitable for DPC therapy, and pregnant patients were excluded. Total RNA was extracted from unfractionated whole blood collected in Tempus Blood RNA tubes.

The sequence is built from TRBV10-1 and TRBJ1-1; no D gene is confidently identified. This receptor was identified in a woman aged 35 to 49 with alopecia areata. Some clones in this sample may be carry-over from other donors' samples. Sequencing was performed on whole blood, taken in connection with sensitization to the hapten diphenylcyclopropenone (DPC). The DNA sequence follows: TGCGCCAGCAGACCAACCCAGAACACTGAAGCTTTCTTT. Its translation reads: CASRPTQNTEAFF.